This is a list of T cell receptor beta chains from one sample in a study of Ad26.COV2.S vaccination and SARS-CoV-2 variants. Clones were read by immunoSEQ multiplex PCR, and TCRdb kept only the in-frame ones, dropping some. This table holds 350,000 to 400,000 clones, about 89% found once. Sample: peripheral blood, taken in a trial of Ad26.COV2.S vaccine versus placebo. The receptor set was obtained from a person aged 18-60 years who received the Ad26.COV2.S COVID-19 vaccine or a placebo. The CDR3 runs from the conserved cysteine through the conserved F or W. D genes are given only for firm matches. Some rows mark clone size as missing; the rest say once, few, many or name a class of expanded clone.

clone size	D gene	CDR3 length	V gene	J gene	CDR3 DNA	CDR3 protein
few	-	12	TRBV14	TRBJ1-2	TGTGCCAGCAGCCAAGCTGGGTATGGCTACACCTTC	CASSQAGYGYTF
-	TRBD2	17	TRBV5-5	TRBJ2-5	TGTGCCAGCAGCCCCGGACTAGCGGGGGGGGTTCAAGAGACCCAGTACTTC	CASSPGLAGGVQETQYF
-	-	13	TRBV7-2	TRBJ2-2	TGTGCCAGCAGCTCACAGGGTGCCGGGGAGCTGTTTTTT	CASSSQGAGELFF
-	-	13	TRBV15	TRBJ2-7	TGTGCCACCCGGGGGACAGCTTCTTACGAGCAGTACTTC	CATRGTASYEQYF
-	-	17	TRBV4-1	TRBJ2-2	TGCGCCAGCAGCCCCCTGGGGCAGACGGTGAACACCGGGGAGCTGTTTTTT	CASSPLGQTVNTGELFF
-	-	14	TRBV7-2	TRBJ2-6	TGTGCCAGCAGCCCTGACAGTGGGGCCAACGTCCTGACTTTC	CASSPDSGANVLTF
-	TRBD1	16	TRBV7-8	TRBJ1-6	TGTGCCAGCAGCAGGGAAACGACAGGGGGCGGTTCACCCCTCCACTTT	CASSRETTGGGSPLHF
-	-	14	TRBV30	TRBJ2-3	TGTGCCTGGAGTCGTGGGTCATTGACAGATACGCAGTATTTT	CAWSRGSLTDTQYF
-	-	12	TRBV7-9	TRBJ1-4	TGTGCCAGCAGCTTAGGGCCCGGAGAACTGTTTTTT	CASSLGPGELFF
-	-	16	TRBV6-6	TRBJ1-3	TGTGCCAGCAGTCCCCGGGACTCATACTCTGGAAACACCATATATTTT	CASSPRDSYSGNTIYF
-	TRBD2	13	TRBV29-1	TRBJ2-7	TGCAGCGTTGACAGCGGGAGCACCTACGAGCAGTACTTC	CSVDSGSTYEQYF
-	TRBD1	15	TRBV6-5	TRBJ2-7	TGTGCCAGCAGTTTCTCCGGGACAGATCCCTACGAGCAGTACTTC	CASSFSGTDPYEQYF
once	TRBD1	12	TRBV5-4	TRBJ2-4	TGTGCCAGTCAGGGGGACGGAAACATTCAGTACTTC	CASQGDGNIQYF
few	-	15	TRBV19	TRBJ2-1	TGTGCCAGTAGTAGACCCGGGAGCTCCTACAATGAGCAGTTCTTC	CASSRPGSSYNEQFF
-	TRBD1	17	TRBV3-1/TRBV3-2	TRBJ1-2	TGTGCCAGCAGCCAGGCCGGGACAGGGGGCTCGGGCTATGGCTACACCTTC	CASSQAGTGGSGYGYTF
-	TRBD2	15	TRBV20-1	TRBJ2-5	TGCAGTGCTAGTGTTTATGGGACTAGCGGGAGATACCAGTACTTC	CSASVYGTSGRYQYF
-	TRBD2	15	TRBV6-6	TRBJ2-2	TGTGCCAGCAGTTCCGGACTAGCGGTTACCGGGGAGCTGTTTTTT	CASSSGLAVTGELFF
-	-	12	TRBV7-2	TRBJ2-1	TGTGCCAGCAGCCCAGGCCTAGGGGTACCCTTCTTC	CASSPGLGVPFF
few	-	14	TRBV6-5	TRBJ1-2	TGTGCCAGCACTATGACAGGTCGAGGGGACGGCTACACCTTC	CASTMTGRGDGYTF
-	TRBD1	16	TRBV5-4	TRBJ2-5	TGTGCCAGCAGCCCGGGACAGGAGCGTTCCCAAGAGACCCAGTACTTC	CASSPGQERSQETQYF
-	-	16	TRBV6-5	TRBJ2-1	TGTGCCAGCAGTTATATGTCGACGAGCTCCTACAATGAGCAGTTCTTC	CASSYMSTSSYNEQFF
-	-	14	TRBV19	TRBJ2-1	TGTGCCAGTAGTATAGCGGCTATCTACAATGAGCAGTTCTTC	CASSIAAIYNEQFF
once	-	12	TRBV28	TRBJ2-7	TGTGCCAGCAGTTTAAGGGGCCCGGGGAAGTACTTC	CASSLRGPGKYF
-	TRBD2	16	TRBV28	TRBJ2-1	TGTGCCAGCAGTTTATTGTGGAGCGGGAGGAGCAATGAGCAGTTCTTC	CASSLLWSGRSNEQFF
-	-	15	TRBV5-1	TRBJ2-7	TGCGCCAGCAGCTTGGAAGGGGCGAGGTCCTACGAGCAGTACTTC	CASSLEGARSYEQYF
few	TRBD1	16	TRBV7-2	TRBJ2-1	TGTGCCAGCAGCTTAACCGGGACAGGGGCGCGAAATGAGCAGTTCTTC	CASSLTGTGARNEQFF
-	-	15	TRBV5-4	TRBJ1-2	TGTGCCAGCAGCTTGGCCCCAGACAGTACGATTGGCTACACCTTC	CASSLAPDSTIGYTF
-	-	16	TRBV6-1	TRBJ1-5	TGTGCCAGCAGTGAGTATCAGGGTCTGGGCAATCAGCCCCAGCATTTT	CASSEYQGLGNQPQHF
-	-	14	TRBV12-5	TRBJ1-5	TGTGCTAGTGCCCTCCAGGGTGTCAATCAGCCCCAGCATTTT	CASALQGVNQPQHF
-	TRBD2	15	TRBV30	TRBJ2-3	TGTGCCTGGGGGTCGGGCGGGAGTAGGCAAGATACGCAGTATTTT	CAWGSGGSRQDTQYF
-	-	13	TRBV6-1	TRBJ1-2	TGTGCCAGCAGTGAAACTGGAGACTATGGCTACACCTTC	CASSETGDYGYTF
-	-	14	TRBV7-2	TRBJ2-7	TGTGCCAGCAGCACCCGACGCTCGGCCTACGAGCAGTACTTC	CASSTRRSAYEQYF
-	TRBD1	14	TRBV28	TRBJ1-1	TGTGCCAGCACCTTAGACAGGGGGCGAACTGAAGCTTTCTTT	CASTLDRGRTEAFF
few	-	13	TRBV28	TRBJ1-2	TGTGCCAGCAGTTTGACGGGCAACTATGGCTACACCTTC	CASSLTGNYGYTF
-	-	13	TRBV24-1	TRBJ2-1	TGTGCCACCAGTAATACGCGGTCCAATGAGCAGTTCTTC	CATSNTRSNEQFF
-	TRBD2	15	TRBV19	TRBJ2-7	TGTGCCAGTAGCTTACCGGGACTAGCGGGAGTCGAGCAGTACTTC	CASSLPGLAGVEQYF
-	TRBD1	16	TRBV6-5	TRBJ1-2	TGTGCCAGCAGTTACTCACAGGGGAGGTGGGGCTATGGCTACACCTTC	CASSYSQGRWGYGYTF
-	-	13	TRBV18	TRBJ2-7	TGTGCCAGCTCACCCAAATGGGGAAACGAGCAGTACTTC	CASSPKWGNEQYF
-	-	15	TRBV15	TRBJ2-2	TGTGCCACCAGCAGAGTCTTTTTGGGGAGCGGGGAGCTGTTTTTT	CATSRVFLGSGELFF
-	TRBD2	19	TRBV5-1	TRBJ2-2	TGCGCCAGCAGCTTGGGCTTTTCGCGGGGGGCAGCTAACACCGGGGAGCTGTTTTTT	CASSLGFSRGAANTGELFF
-	TRBD1	14	TRBV7-2	TRBJ2-5	TGTGCCAGCAGCTCCAACAGGGGCCGGGAGACCCAGTACTTC	CASSSNRGRETQYF
-	-	16	TRBV9	TRBJ2-2	TGTGCCAGCAGCGCCGACTGGGCCGCGAACACCGGGGAGCTGTTTTTT	CASSADWAANTGELFF
-	TRBD2	16	TRBV11-3	TRBJ2-1	TGTGCCAGCAGACCATCCGGGACTAGCGGAAGGGGTGAGCAGTTCTTC	CASRPSGTSGRGEQFF
-	-	13	TRBV7-8	TRBJ1-2	TGTGCCAGCAGCTTAGCGGCAGCTTATGGCTACACCTTC	CASSLAAAYGYTF
-	-	14	TRBV30	TRBJ1-3	TGTGCCTGGAGTGATCCTCTACACGGAAACACCATATATTTT	CAWSDPLHGNTIYF
once	-	13	TRBV4-2	TRBJ2-1	TGTGCCAGCAGCCACTTACTAGGCAATGAGCAGTTCTTC	CASSHLLGNEQFF
-	-	13	TRBV13	TRBJ2-1	TGTGCCAGCAGAGAGGGCCGATACAATGAGCAGTTCTTC	CASREGRYNEQFF
-	TRBD2	16	TRBV6-5	TRBJ2-5	TGTGCCAGCAGTTACGGGAGGGAGGGCCCTCGGGAGACCCAGTACTTC	CASSYGREGPRETQYF
-	TRBD2	18	TRBV9	TRBJ2-3	TGTGCCAGCAGCGATCCCTTAGCGGGAGAGCGTAGCACAGATACGCAGTATTTT	CASSDPLAGERSTDTQYF
many	TRBD2	14	TRBV6-5	TRBJ2-7	TGTGCCAGTACCCCCTCAGCGGGAGTTTCCGAGCAGTACTTC	CASTPSAGVSEQYF